These 14 T cell receptor beta chains were sequenced from one sample in a study of blood T cell repertoires in COVID-19. Clones were sequenced by immunoSEQ multiplex PCR, and TCRdb holds only the in-frame ones, with some missing. The sample carries some 300,000 clones, 85% to 90% recorded once. The specimen was peripheral blood. The receptors derive from a middle-aged woman with COVID-19, enrolled during active disease.

The chain is built from TRBV4-1 and TRBJ1-1; D perhaps matches TRBD1 (5 bases). Germline V gene sequence: CDR1 MGHRA, CDR2 YSYEKL. The germline V and J ends were trimmed by 4 bases and 2 bases, with 14 bases remaining between them. CDR3 length equals 15 residues. The CDR3 reads CASSLQDGLNTEAFF. In DNA, the CDR3 is TGCGCCAGCAGCCTACAGGACGGACTAAACACTGAAGCTTTCTTT.

The chain links TRBV18 to TRBJ1-5; TRBD1 agrees at 7 bases. The germline gives CDR1 KGHSH, CDR2 LQKENI. The CDR3 has 15 residues. Trimming took 2 bases from V and 1 from J; bases not matched to a gene: 2. CDR3 in amino acids: CASSPLTGSNQPQHF. In nucleotides, the CDR3 is TGTGCCAGCTCACCATTGACAGGGAGCAATCAGCCCCAGCATTTT. The full variable domain, with the rest looked up from reference TRBV18 and TRBJ1-5, is NAGVMQNPRHLVRRRGQEARLRCSPMKGHSHVYWYRQLPEEGLKFMVYLQKENIIDESGMPKERFSAEFPKEGPSILRIQQVVRGDSAAYFCASSPLTGSNQPQHFGDGTRLSIL.

The chain is built from TRBV6-1 and TRBJ1-2, with a weak D call TRBD1 (5 bases). CDR3 length: 15 amino acids. The V gene's germline CDR1 is MNHNS and CDR2 SASEGT. Trimming took 0 bases from V and 6 from J, leaving 14 bases between them. The CDR3 spells CASSEAGGEYDGYTF. In DNA, the CDR3 is TGTGCCAGCAGTGAAGCAGGAGGGGAATACGATGGCTACACCTTC.

The rearrangement uses TRBV5-4 and TRBJ1-4, with 8 bases fitting TRBD1. The CDR3 contains 13 residues. The germline V gene has CDR1 SGHNT and CDR2 YYREEE (reference sequence). The V gene end was trimmed by 2 bases and the J gene end by 6 bases; junction bases not matched to a gene: 0. The CDR3 spells CASSLQGDEKLFF. Here the CDR3 DNA reads TGTGCCAGCAGCTTACAGGGGGATGAAAAACTGTTTTTT.

This sequence joins TRBV5-8 and TRBJ1-5; TRBD1 might be the D (5 bases). Germline V gene data show CDR1 as SGHTS and CDR2 as YDEGEE. The CDR3 is made up of 14 amino acids. V lost 2 bases and J 9 bases, leaving 15 bases between the germline ends. The CDR3, as DNA: TGTGCCAGCAGCTTCCCCGGGACTCTTCGGCCCCAGCATTTT. This encodes CASSFPGTLRPQHF.

The rearrangement links TRBV6-5 to TRBJ1-2; tentatively, D is TRBD1 (6 bases). The V and J ends lost 6 bases and 8 bases respectively, with 10 bases between them. The CDR3 totals 11 residues. The germline V gene encodes CDR1 MNHEY and CDR2 SVGAGI. The DNA for the CDR3 is TGTGCCAGCAGACAGGGTCGGGGCTACACCTTC. Amino acid sequence: CASRQGRGYTF.

The chain is built from TRBV27 and TRBJ1-6; TRBD1 matches 7 bases. The CDR3 loop spans 18 amino acids. The J segment lost 10 bases and the V segment lost 3 bases, leaving 18 bases of the junction unmatched. Germline V gene sequence: CDR1 MNHEY, CDR2 SMNVEV (reference sequence). The CDR3 region has the DNA TGTGCCAGCAGTTTTTCAATTCGGGGCAGGGGGGATAGGTCACCCCTCCACTTT. Translating it yields CASSFSIRGRGDRSPLHF.

The CDR3 loop reads CASSPRQGTNGYTF. The DNA of the CDR3 is TGTGCCAGCAGCCCCCGACAGGGGACGAATGGCTACACCTTC. V and J are TRBV7-2 and TRBJ1-2, with 8 bases fitting TRBD1. From germline, CDR1 is SGHTA and CDR2 FQGNSA. V was pared by 5 bases and J by 6 bases, with 8 bases of the junction left unmatched. This CDR3 has 14 residues.

The chain joins TRBV27 to TRBJ2-7; D is perhaps TRBD2 (5 bases). V was shortened by 3 bases and J by 0 bases, with 21 bases between the two germline ends. The CDR3 is made up of 18 amino acids. CDR1 and CDR2 from the germline V gene are MNHEY and SMNVEV (reference sequence). The CDR3 coding sequence is TGTGCCAGCAGTTTGGTTTATTGGACTCCAGTCGGCTCCTACGAGCAGTACTTC. This translates into CASSLVYWTPVGSYEQYF.

The chain recombines TRBV5-5 with TRBJ2-2; 8 bases are a match to TRBD2. The CDR3 runs to 17 residues. The germline V gene encodes CDR1 SGHKS and CDR2 YYEKEE (reference sequence). V lost 1 base and J lost 3; bases outside the gene matches: 8. The CDR3 sequence: CASSLSGGSEDTGELFF. CDR3 coding DNA: TGTGCCAGCAGCTTGAGCGGGGGCTCTGAGGACACCGGGGAGCTGTTTTTT.

The chain is built from TRBV19 and TRBJ1-2; 10 bases line up with TRBD1. V was clipped by 3 bases and J by 6 bases; unmatched bases: 1. The germline gives CDR1 LNHDA, CDR2 SQIVND (reference sequence). CDR3 size: 13 residues. In DNA, the CDR3 is TGTGCCAGTAGTATCGGGACAGGGGATGGCTACACCTTC. Its protein is CASSIGTGDGYTF.

This chain uses TRBV19 with TRBJ1-3; no firm D call. CDR3 length: 13 amino acids. Trimming left V 4 bases short and J 0 bases short, with 4 bases between. Germline V CDR1 and CDR2: LNHDA, SQIVND (reference sequence). The CDR3 coding sequence is TGTGCCAGTAGTACACTCTCTGGAAACACCATATATTTT. Translated: CASSTLSGNTIYF.

This chain joins TRBV19 and TRBJ2-1; 11 bases are shared with TRBD2. The J segment lost 8 bases and the V segment lost 3 bases, leaving 6 bases of the junction unmatched. The length of the CDR3 is 15 residues. Germline V lookup: CDR1 LNHDA, CDR2 SQIVND (reference sequence). The CDR3 reads CASSIPSGRRDEQFF. CDR3 in DNA: TGTGCCAGTAGTATCCCTAGCGGGAGGAGGGATGAGCAGTTCTTC.

The V and J genes are TRBV20-1 and TRBJ2-7, with 8 nucleotides matching TRBD1. The CDR3 extends over 11 amino acids. Germline CDR1 DFQATT, CDR2 SNEGSKA (reference sequence). The J segment lost 8 bases and the V segment lost 7 bases, leaving 7 bases of the junction unmatched. The CDR3, as DNA: TGCAGTGTGGACAGGGTTGCCAAGCAGTACTTC. This encodes CSVDRVAKQYF.